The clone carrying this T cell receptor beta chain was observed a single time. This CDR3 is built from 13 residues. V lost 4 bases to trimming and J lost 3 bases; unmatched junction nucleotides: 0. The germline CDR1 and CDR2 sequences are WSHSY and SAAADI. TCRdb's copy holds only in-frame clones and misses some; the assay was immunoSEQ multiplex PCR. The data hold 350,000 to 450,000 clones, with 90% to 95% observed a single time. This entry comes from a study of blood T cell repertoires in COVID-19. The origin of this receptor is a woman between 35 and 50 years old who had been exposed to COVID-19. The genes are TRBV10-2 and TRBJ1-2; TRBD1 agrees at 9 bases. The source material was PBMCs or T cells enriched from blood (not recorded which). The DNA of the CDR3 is TGCGCCAGCAGTGGACAGGGGGACTATGGCTACACCTTC. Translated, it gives CASSGQGDYGYTF.